This T cell receptor beta chain comes out of a study of T cells in Graves' hyperthyroidism and ophthalmopathy. General study results and limits: Stable hyperthyroidism and ophthalmopathy were separated using 13 V-J signatures.

A word on this clonotype: Its specificity is unknown. A much larger clone differs by one base, so this may be a read error.

Patients aged 18 to 65 with hyperthyroidism were newly diagnosed, with duration under 2 months. Uncontrolled infection, other autoimmune disease, pregnancy and lactation each barred patients from inclusion. CDR1 and CDR2 from the germline V gene are SGHDN and FVKESK. V gave up 1 base and J gave up 3 bases; unmatched junction bases: 2. CDR3 length: 15 residues. From RNA transcripts, TCR beta CDR3 regions were amplified. The TCR CDR3 was amplified in a first-round RT-PCR using the HTBI primer set. TCRdb redid the calling of the multiplex PCR reads with MiXCR, one entry per CDR3 protein. This table holds about 95,000 distinct CDR3 sequences, about 37% found once.

The sequencing input was peripheral blood or thyroid tissue (not recorded which). The rearrangement links TRBV14 to TRBJ2-7; 11 positions agree with TRBD2. This TCR came from a woman in her twenties or thirties with Graves' hyperthyroidism. The CDR3: CASSQGGLAVYEQYF. CDR3 DNA: TGTGCCAGCAGCCAAGGGGGACTAGCGGTCTACGAGCAGTACTTC.